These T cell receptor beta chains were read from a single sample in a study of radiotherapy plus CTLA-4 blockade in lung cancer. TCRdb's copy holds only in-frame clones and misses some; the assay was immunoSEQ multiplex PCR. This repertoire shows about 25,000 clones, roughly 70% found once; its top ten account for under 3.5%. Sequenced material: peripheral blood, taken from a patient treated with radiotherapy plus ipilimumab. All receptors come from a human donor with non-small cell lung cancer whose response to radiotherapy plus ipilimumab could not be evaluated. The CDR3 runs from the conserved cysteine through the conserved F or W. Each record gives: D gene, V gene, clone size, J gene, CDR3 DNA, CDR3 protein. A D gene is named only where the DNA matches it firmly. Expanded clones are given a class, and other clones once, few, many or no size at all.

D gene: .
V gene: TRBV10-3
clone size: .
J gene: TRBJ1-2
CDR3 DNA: TGTGCCATCAGTGAGGTGGGGCGGTCTGGCTACACCTTC
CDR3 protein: CAISEVGRSGYTF

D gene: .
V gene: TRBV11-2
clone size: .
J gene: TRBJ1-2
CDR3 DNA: TGTGCCAGCAGCTTCGACAGCCGTACTATTCTTTATGGCTACACCTTC
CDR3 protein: CASSFDSRTILYGYTF

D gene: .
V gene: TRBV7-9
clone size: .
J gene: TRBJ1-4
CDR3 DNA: TGTGCCAGCAGCTTCCAGGGCGACGAAAAACTGTTTTTT
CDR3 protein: CASSFQGDEKLFF

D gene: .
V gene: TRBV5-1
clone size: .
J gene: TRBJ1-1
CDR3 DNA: TGCGCCAGCAGCTTGGCCGTGCAGGCTTCCACTGAAGCTTTCTTT
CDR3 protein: CASSLAVQASTEAFF

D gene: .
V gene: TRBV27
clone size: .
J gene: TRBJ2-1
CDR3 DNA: TGTGCCAGCAGCAGGAAAGTAGAGAATGAGCAGTTCTTC
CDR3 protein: CASSRKVENEQFF

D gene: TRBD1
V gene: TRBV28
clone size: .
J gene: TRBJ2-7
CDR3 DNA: TGTGCCAGCAGGGGACAGGGGAGCTCCTACGAGCAGTACTTC
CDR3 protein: CASRGQGSSYEQYF

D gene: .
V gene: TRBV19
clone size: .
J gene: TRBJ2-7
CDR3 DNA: TGTGCCAGTAGCGACAGACATGGGACCTACGAGCAGTACTTC
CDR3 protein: CASSDRHGTYEQYF

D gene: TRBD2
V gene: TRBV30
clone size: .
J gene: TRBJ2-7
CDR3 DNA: TGTGCCTGGAGTGTTGGACTAGCCTACGAGCAGTACTTC
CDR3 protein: CAWSVGLAYEQYF

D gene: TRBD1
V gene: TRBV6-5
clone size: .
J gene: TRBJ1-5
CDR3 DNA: TGTGCCAGCAGTTCATCCGACAGGGGTAGCAATCAGCCCCAGCATTTT
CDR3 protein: CASSSSDRGSNQPQHF

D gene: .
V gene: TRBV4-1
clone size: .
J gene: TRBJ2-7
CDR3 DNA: TGCGCCAGCAGCCAAGATTCGGCCGACAGGTTCGGCTACGAGCAGTACTTC
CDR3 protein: CASSQDSADRFGYEQYF

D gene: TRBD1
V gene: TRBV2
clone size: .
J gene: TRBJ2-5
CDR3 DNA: TGTGCCAGCAGTGATCCTGGACAGGCTGCCCGGCAGACCCAGTACTTC
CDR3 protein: CASSDPGQAARQTQYF

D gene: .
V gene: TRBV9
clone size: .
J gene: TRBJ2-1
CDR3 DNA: TGTGCCAGCAGCGTAACCCCACTCAGGCGCGCCAATGAGCAGTTCTTC
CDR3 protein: CASSVTPLRRANEQFF

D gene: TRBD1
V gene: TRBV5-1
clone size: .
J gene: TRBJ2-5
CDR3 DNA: TGCGCCAGCAGCCAGGGGGCGAGGGAGACCCAGTACTTC
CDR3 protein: CASSQGARETQYF

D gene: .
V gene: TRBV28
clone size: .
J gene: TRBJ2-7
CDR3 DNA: TGTGCCAGCAGTTCCCGTAAAACCCAGTACGAGCAGTACTTC
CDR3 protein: CASSSRKTQYEQYF

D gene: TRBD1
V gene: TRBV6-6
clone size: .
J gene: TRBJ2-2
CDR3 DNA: TGTGCCAGCAGTGGATCCGGGACAGGGTCGGGCGGGGAGCTGTTTTTT
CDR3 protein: CASSGSGTGSGGELFF

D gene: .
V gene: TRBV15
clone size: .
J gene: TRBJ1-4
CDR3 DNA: TGTGCCACCAGCAGGGGCGACAGTGCAACTAATGAAAAACTGTTTTTT
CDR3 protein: CATSRGDSATNEKLFF

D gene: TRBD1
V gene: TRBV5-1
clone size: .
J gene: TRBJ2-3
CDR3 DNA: TGCGCCAGCAGCTCAAGACAGGGGATTCATACGCAGTATTTT
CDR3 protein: CASSSRQGIHTQYF

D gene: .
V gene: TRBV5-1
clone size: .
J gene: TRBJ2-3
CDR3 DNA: TGCGCCAGCGGATTCAGGGCAGGAGGCACAGATACGCAGTATTTT
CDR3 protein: CASGFRAGGTDTQYF

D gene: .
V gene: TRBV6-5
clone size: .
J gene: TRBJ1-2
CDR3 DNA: TGTGCCAGCAGTTACTCGTTTAGCTCCAACTATGGCTACACCTTC
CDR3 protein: CASSYSFSSNYGYTF

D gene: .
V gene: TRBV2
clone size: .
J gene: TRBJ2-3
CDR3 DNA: TGTGCCAGCAGCAAGACAGTGGTCGAAGAGTATTTT
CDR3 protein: CASSKTVVEEYF

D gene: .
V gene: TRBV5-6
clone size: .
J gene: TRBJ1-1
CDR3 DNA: TGTGCCAGCAGCTTTCCGGGGGTAGGCATGAACACTGAAGCTTTCTTT
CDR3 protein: CASSFPGVGMNTEAFF

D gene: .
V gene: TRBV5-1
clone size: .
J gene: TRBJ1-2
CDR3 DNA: TGCGCCAGCAGCTTGGGAGGTACCTATGGCTACACCTTC
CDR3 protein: CASSLGGTYGYTF

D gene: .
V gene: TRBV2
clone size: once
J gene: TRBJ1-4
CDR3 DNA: TGTGCCAGCACATGGGGACGGGGGAATGAAAAACTGTTTTTT
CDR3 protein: CASTWGRGNEKLFF

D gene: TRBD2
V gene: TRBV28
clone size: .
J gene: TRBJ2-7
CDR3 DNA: TGTGCCACCTTAGCGGGAGATCCCTACGAGCAATACTTC
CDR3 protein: CATLAGDPYEQYF

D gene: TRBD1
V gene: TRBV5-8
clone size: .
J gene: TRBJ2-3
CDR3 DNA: TGTGCCAGCAGTTCGGGACAGGGATCGGATACGCAGTATTTT
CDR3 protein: CASSSGQGSDTQYF

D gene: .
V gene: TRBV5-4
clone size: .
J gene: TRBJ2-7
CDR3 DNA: TGTGCCAGCAGCTTGGCAGGGCAGGGTTATAGCTACGAGCAGTACTTC
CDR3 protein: CASSLAGQGYSYEQYF

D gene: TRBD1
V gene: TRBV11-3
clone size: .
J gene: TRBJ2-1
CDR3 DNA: TGTGCCAGCAGCCGAGGTGGCGACAGGGGACATGAGCAGTTCTTC
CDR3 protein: CASSRGGDRGHEQFF

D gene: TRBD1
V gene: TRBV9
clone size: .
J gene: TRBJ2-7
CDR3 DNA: TGTGCCAGCAGTCCGACAGGGGCCTACGAGCAGTACTTC
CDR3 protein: CASSPTGAYEQYF

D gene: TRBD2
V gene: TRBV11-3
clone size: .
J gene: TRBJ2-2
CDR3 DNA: TGTGCCAGCAGCCGGGGACTAGCGGGATCCCTCGGGGAGCTGTTTTTT
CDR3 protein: CASSRGLAGSLGELFF

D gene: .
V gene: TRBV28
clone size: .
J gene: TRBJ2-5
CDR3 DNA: TGTGCCAGCAGATTAACTCTTGGTGAGACCCAGTACTTC
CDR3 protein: CASRLTLGETQYF

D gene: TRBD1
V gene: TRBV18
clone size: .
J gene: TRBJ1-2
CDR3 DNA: TGTGCCAGCTCCCGGGACAGGAAAGAAGGCTACACCTTC
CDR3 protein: CASSRDRKEGYTF

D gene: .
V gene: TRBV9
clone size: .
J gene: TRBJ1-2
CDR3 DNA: TGTGCCAGCAGCGTAACAGAGAGTAACTATGGCTACACCTTC
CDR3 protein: CASSVTESNYGYTF

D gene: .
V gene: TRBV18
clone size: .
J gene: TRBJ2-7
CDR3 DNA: TGTGCCAGCTCAGGTTCAGGGTTTAAGGACGAGCAGTACTTC
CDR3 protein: CASSGSGFKDEQYF

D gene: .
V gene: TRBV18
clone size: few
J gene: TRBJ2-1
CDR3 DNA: TGTGCCAGCTCACCAAGGGGGTATCTATCCTACAATGAGCAGTTCTTC
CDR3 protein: CASSPRGYLSYNEQFF

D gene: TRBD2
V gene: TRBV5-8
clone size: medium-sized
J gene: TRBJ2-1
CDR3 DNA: TGTGCCAGCAGTTATAGCGGGAGCCCCGACAATGAGCAGTTCTTC
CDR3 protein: CASSYSGSPDNEQFF

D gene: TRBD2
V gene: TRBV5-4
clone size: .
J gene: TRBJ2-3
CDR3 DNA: TGTGCCAGCAAATCCGGGACTAGCGGCACAGATACGCAGTATTTT
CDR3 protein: CASKSGTSGTDTQYF

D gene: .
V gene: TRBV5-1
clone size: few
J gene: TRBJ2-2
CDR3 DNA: TGCGCCAGCAGCTTGACTGGGCTTCCGAACACCGGGGAGCTGTTTTTT
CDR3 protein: CASSLTGLPNTGELFF

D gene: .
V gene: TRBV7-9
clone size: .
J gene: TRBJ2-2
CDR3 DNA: TGTGCCAGCAGCGAGGGGGCGAACACCGGGGAGCTGTTTTTT
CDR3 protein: CASSEGANTGELFF

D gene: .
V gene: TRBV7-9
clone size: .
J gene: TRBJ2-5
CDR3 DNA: TGTGCCAGCAACTCCCTCAAGAGGAGGGAAAACCAAGAGACCCAGTACTTC
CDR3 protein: CASNSLKRRENQETQYF

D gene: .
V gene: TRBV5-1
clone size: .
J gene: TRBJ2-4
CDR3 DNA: TGCGCCAGCAGGGTCCAGGGTTCGGCCAAAAACATTCAGTACTTC
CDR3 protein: CASRVQGSAKNIQYF

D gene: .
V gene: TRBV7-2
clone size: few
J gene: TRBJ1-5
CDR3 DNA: TGTGCCAGCAGCCCGGCACGGGGGCAGCCCCAGCATTTT
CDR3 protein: CASSPARGQPQHF

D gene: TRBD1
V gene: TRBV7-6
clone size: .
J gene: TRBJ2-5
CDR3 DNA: TGTGCCAGCAGCTTAACTGACAGGGCGCGAGAGACCCAGTACTTC
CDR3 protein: CASSLTDRARETQYF